The clone carrying this TCR beta chain was picked up one time. Sequencing used immunoSEQ multiplex PCR; TCRdb keeps in-frame clones, though not all of them. The repertoire has 40,000 to 50,000 clones, just under 95% of them found once; the top ten carry 3% to 4%. The CDR3 contains 15 residues. Per the germline V gene, CDR1 is MNHNS and CDR2 is SASEGT. Trimming left V 5 bases short and J 0 bases short, with 11 bases between. The data originate from a study of T cell changes during pregnancy in multiple sclerosis. The clonotype was recovered from a female donor with multiple sclerosis, enrolled in a pregnancy study. The specimen comprised CD8+ T cells from peripheral blood mononuclear cells, sampled after pregnancy. The chain uses TRBV6-1 and TRBJ1-5; D uncertain. In DNA form, the CDR3 reads TGTGCCAGCAGTACGATACAGAATAGCAATCAGCCCCAGCATTTT. It is translated as CASSTIQNSNQPQHF.